This TCR beta chain was obtained from a study of Ad26.COV2.S vaccination and SARS-CoV-2 variants. Study findings and constraints: Across vaccine and placebo recipients, the breadth of non-spike TCRs was similar. Total T cell responses may have been underestimated by the TCR breadth and depth analyses.

Treatment given: 15 to 20 received Ad26.COV2.S at low or high dose, single or two shots; about five received placebo; per-sample allocation not given. Day 63 after the first vaccine or placebo injection was the time point for sampling. As for this clone: Its antigen is not identified.

The germline V gene has CDR1 LGHDT and CDR2 YNNKEL (reference sequence). The V segment lost 3 bases and the J segment 1 base; nucleotides outside the gene matches: 3. The CDR3 has 16 amino acids. Assay used: immunoSEQ multiplex PCR; TCRdb lists only in-frame clones, some missing. The repertoire holds about 250,000 clones, with approximately 90% as singletons. The material sequenced was peripheral blood, taken in a trial of Ad26.COV2.S vaccine versus placebo. The chain employs TRBV3-1 (or the pseudogene TRBV3-2) and TRBJ2-3; 11 bases map to TRBD2. The sequence came from a person between 18 and 60 years old who received the Ad26.COV2.S COVID-19 vaccine or a placebo. CDR3 in DNA: TGTGCCAGCAGCCAGGGACTAGCGGAAGGCACAGATACGCAGTATTTT. This gives the protein CASSQGLAEGTDTQYF.